These T cell receptor beta chains were read from a single sample in a study of cytomegalovirus exposure and HLA in healthy donors. Measured with immunoSEQ multiplex PCR; TCRdb has only the in-frame clones, and not every one. The sample consists of about 110,000 clones, more than 75% of them appearing once. The sample taken for sequencing was PBMCs. Receptors were obtained from a young man in good health and CMV-seropositive. Each CDR3 is given with its conserved first and last residue. Each record gives: D gene, J gene, V gene, clone size, CDR3 DNA, CDR3 protein. The D gene is left open where the match is weak. Size tells how often a clone was seen (once, few, many) or the class of an expanded clone, and some rows leave it out.

TRBD2 TRBJ2-2 TRBV30 NA TGTGCCTGGAAGCGGGAGGGGGACACCGGGGAGCTGTTTTTT CAWKREGDTGELFF
NA TRBJ2-1 TRBV7-9 NA TGTGCCAGCAGCTTATCGGAACAGGGTTACAATGAGCAGTTCTTC CASSLSEQGYNEQFF
NA TRBJ2-3 TRBV5-5 few TGTGCCAGCAGCTTGGCTCAGGGGAACACAGATACGCAGTATTTT CASSLAQGNTDTQYF
NA TRBJ1-5 TRBV6-1 NA TGTGCCAGCAGTGACAGGGCTGTACCCCAGCATTTT CASSDRAVPQHF
TRBD1 TRBJ2-3 TRBV6-5 NA TGTGCCAGCAGTTACGTGACAGGGGAGAAAGCAGATACGCAGTATTTT CASSYVTGEKADTQYF
TRBD2 TRBJ2-5 TRBV29-1 once TGCAGCGCTAGGCGTAGCGGGGGGCGGGAGACCCAGTACTTC CSARRSGGRETQYF
NA TRBJ1-2 TRBV6-1 NA TGTGCCAGCATCCTCATCCGGGAAGACGGAGGCTACACCTTC CASILIREDGGYTF
NA TRBJ2-5 TRBV7-2 NA TGTGCCAGCAGCTTAGGGTCCCATAGGGAGCAGTACTTC CASSLGSHREQYF
NA TRBJ1-4 TRBV2 NA TGTGCCAGCAGTAGACAGATCTCTACTAATGAAAAACTGTTTTTT CASSRQISTNEKLFF
NA TRBJ1-4 TRBV6-1 NA TGTGCCAGCAGTGACATCTTGGCTACAGCTAATGAAAAACTGTTTTTT CASSDILATANEKLFF
NA TRBJ2-4 TRBV27 NA TGTGCCAGCAGAAGACTAGACAAAAACATTCAGTACTTC CASRRLDKNIQYF
NA TRBJ2-5 TRBV30 NA TGTGCCTGGAGTCGGGATACGCAAGAGACCCAGTACTTC CAWSRDTQETQYF
NA TRBJ1-1 TRBV5-4 NA TGTGCCAGCAGCGTGGGACTGGCGAACACTGAAGCTTTCTTT CASSVGLANTEAFF
TRBD1 TRBJ1-2 TRBV7-9 NA TGTGCCAGCAGCCCTGACAGGGGTCGGGGCTACACCTTC CASSPDRGRGYTF
TRBD1 TRBJ1-2 TRBV9 NA TGTGCCAGCAGCGTAGGAGGGGACAGGGTTCGTGGCTACACCTTC CASSVGGDRVRGYTF
TRBD2 TRBJ2-2 TRBV18 NA TGTGCCAGCTCACCGGGGAGGGCAAACACCGGGGAGCTGTTTTTT CASSPGRANTGELFF
NA TRBJ2-7 TRBV19 NA TGTGCCAGTAGTTTCGGGATAACCTACGAGCAGTACTTC CASSFGITYEQYF
NA TRBJ1-2 TRBV19 once TGTGCCAGTAGTCTCGGACTAGGCGGCTACACCTTC CASSLGLGGYTF
TRBD1 TRBJ2-7 TRBV11-2 NA TGTGCCAGCAGCTTAGCCCTTCGACAGGGGCGGAGCGAGCAGTACTTC CASSLALRQGRSEQYF
NA TRBJ1-5 TRBV19 NA TGTGCCAGTACCGCACAGGGCGGTCAGCCCCAGCATTTT CASTAQGGQPQHF
NA TRBJ1-6 TRBV19 NA TGTGCCAGTAGTATCGGTCAGTCTAGTTCACCCCTCCACTTT CASSIGQSSSPLHF
NA TRBJ2-5 TRBV9 NA TGTGCCAGCAGCGTAGCGCAGGGGTTGGAGACCCAGTACTTC CASSVAQGLETQYF
NA TRBJ1-2 TRBV5-8 NA TGTGCCAGCAGCCCTCGACAGTTTCTGAACTATGGCTACACCTTC CASSPRQFLNYGYTF
TRBD1 TRBJ1-1 TRBV2 NA TGTGCCAGCAGGTCCGGACAGGGTATGAACACTGAAGCTTTCTTT CASRSGQGMNTEAFF
TRBD2 TRBJ2-7 TRBV30 NA TGTGCCTGGGGGACTAGCGGGCTCCATGAGCAGTACTTC CAWGTSGLHEQYF
NA TRBJ2-2 TRBV6-1 once TGTGCCAGCAGTCCCCGGGGGAACACCGGGGAGCTGTTTTTT CASSPRGNTGELFF
NA TRBJ1-1 TRBV5-1 NA TGCGCCAGCAGTTTACAGGGCGGGGGGTTGAACACTGAAGCTTTCTTT CASSLQGGGLNTEAFF
TRBD1 TRBJ1-6 TRBV7-6 NA TGTGCCAGCAGCCCAGCGACAGGGCGCTTGAGGGGTTCACCCCTCCACTTT CASSPATGRLRGSPLHF
TRBD2 TRBJ2-1 TRBV7-9 few TGTTCCAGCAGCTTCGGGACTAGCGGGGGGGCCTCGTCGCAGTTCTTC CSSSFGTSGGASSQFF
NA TRBJ2-3 TRBV7-2 NA TGTGCCAGCAGCACTAGGACTCTTAGCACAGATACGCAGTATTTT CASSTRTLSTDTQYF
TRBD1 TRBJ1-5 TRBV10-3 NA TGTGCCACCTCTGGACAGGGAGATCAGCCCCAGCATTTT CATSGQGDQPQHF
NA TRBJ2-7 TRBV21-1 NA TGTGCCAGCAGCAAACTTCGAGGGATGGGCAGGCTGAGCTACGAGCAGTACTTC CASSKLRGMGRLSYEQYF
TRBD1 TRBJ1-2 TRBV10-3 NA TGTGCCATCAGTGAGTCTAGCGGGACAGACTATGGCTACACCTTC CAISESSGTDYGYTF
NA TRBJ1-2 TRBV5-1 NA TGCGCCAGCAGCTTCCAACAGTCTGGGAACTATGGCTACACCTTC CASSFQQSGNYGYTF
TRBD2 TRBJ2-7 TRBV6-1 NA TGTGCCAGCAGTGAAGCAAGACTAGCGGGGGAGTACTTC CASSEARLAGEYF
TRBD1 TRBJ1-5 TRBV15 NA TGTGCCACCAGCAGAGACAGGGGGTCCAATCAGCCCCAGCATTTT CATSRDRGSNQPQHF
TRBD1 TRBJ1-4 TRBV5-1 NA TGCGCCAGCAGCTTGGAGACAGGGCTCAATGAAAAACTGTTTTTT CASSLETGLNEKLFF
TRBD1 TRBJ1-3 TRBV9 few TGTGCCAGCAGCTACGGGGACAGCAGCTCTGGAAACACCATATATTTT CASSYGDSSSGNTIYF
NA TRBJ1-2 TRBV7-9 NA TGTTCCAGCAGCGCCGGGAGTTATGGCTACACCTTC CSSSAGSYGYTF
NA TRBJ1-1 TRBV5-4 NA TGTGCCAGCAGCCCTAGGGGGGGAGGACGGACTGAAGCTTTCTTT CASSPRGGGRTEAFF
NA TRBJ2-1 TRBV6-6 once TGTGCCAGCAGTCCAGATAACAATGAGCAGTTCTTC CASSPDNNEQFF
TRBD1 TRBJ1-3 TRBV4-1 NA TGCGCCAGCAGGCCTGACAGGGGGCCAGGAAACACCATATATTTT CASRPDRGPGNTIYF
NA TRBJ1-1 TRBV11-2 NA TGTGCCAGCAGCCACACAGGGAACACTGAAGCTTTCTTT CASSHTGNTEAFF
NA TRBJ1-6 TRBV4-1 NA TGCGCCAGCCAAGCAGGATTCTCCTATAATTCACCCCTCCACTTT CASQAGFSYNSPLHF
NA TRBJ1-1 TRBV2 once TGTGCCAGCAGTGAACGGAGGGTAAACACTGAAGCTTTCTTT CASSERRVNTEAFF
NA TRBJ2-1 TRBV9 NA TGTGCCAGCAGCCCCAGACTAGGGAGCTCCTACAATGAGCAGTTCTTC CASSPRLGSSYNEQFF
TRBD1 TRBJ2-3 TRBV5-1 NA TGCGCCAGCAGCTTGCGACAGGGGCCTGGGTTAGATACGCAGTATTTT CASSLRQGPGLDTQYF
TRBD1 TRBJ1-2 TRBV28 NA TGTGCCAGCAGTCCCCCGACAGGGATCTATGGCTACACCTTC CASSPPTGIYGYTF
NA TRBJ1-4 TRBV7-8 NA TGTGCCAGCAGCCTCGGGGGGGGAGATAATGAAAAACTGTTTTTT CASSLGGGDNEKLFF
NA TRBJ1-5 TRBV15 NA TGTGCCACCAGCAGAGATCGGGGGTCTAATCAGCCCCAGCATTTT CATSRDRGSNQPQHF
NA TRBJ2-1 TRBV14 NA TGTGCCAGCAGCCAAGTAGGCAGGAATTACAATGAGCAGTTCTTC CASSQVGRNYNEQFF
TRBD2 TRBJ2-3 TRBV9 NA TGTGCCAGCAGCGTAGTTTCTAGCGGGGTTAAAGATACGCAGTATTTT CASSVVSSGVKDTQYF
NA TRBJ1-3 TRBV4-1 NA TGCGCCAGCAGCCAGACAGGCTCTGGAAACACCATATATTTT CASSQTGSGNTIYF
NA TRBJ2-7 TRBV6-5 NA TGTGCCAGCAGTTTCCTAACGGGACGGGGGGAGCAGTACTTC CASSFLTGRGEQYF
TRBD1 TRBJ1-5 TRBV15 NA TGTGCCACCAGCAGAGACAGGGGGAATCAGCCCCAGCATTTT CATSRDRGNQPQHF
NA TRBJ1-5 TRBV5-4 NA TGTGCCAGCAGCTGGACAGACCGGGACACTACTTCTAGCAATCAGCCCCAGCATTTT CASSWTDRDTTSSNQPQHF
NA TRBJ2-5 TRBV5-4 few TGTGCCAGCAGCTTGGAGTTAGCGGAGACCCAGTACTTC CASSLELAETQYF
NA TRBJ1-1 TRBV30 once TGTGCCTGGAGTGTTCTATGGAACACTGAAGCTTTCTTT CAWSVLWNTEAFF